This T cell receptor beta chain is drawn from a study of cytomegalovirus exposure and HLA in healthy donors. This clone was seen only once. This CDR3 comprises 14 residues. Germline lookup yields CDR1 SGHRS and CDR2 YFSETQ. V was clipped by 3 bases and J by 2 bases; unmatched bases: 0. PCR primers comprised 60 Vbeta and 13 Jbeta primers. The protocol was immunoSEQ multiplex PCR, while the TCRdb copy is restricted to in-frame clones and leaves out a portion. This table has roughly 150,000 clones, almost 75% appearing once. This chain links TRBV5-1 with TRBJ2-2; TRBD2 matches at 8 bases. This clonotype originated in a woman younger than 35 in good health and CMV-seropositive. Sequenced input: PBMCs. The CDR3 DNA follows: TGCGCCAGCAGCTGGACTAGCAACACCGGGGAGCTGTTTTTT. Its translation is CASSWTSNTGELFF.